The TCR beta chain described here comes from a study of blood T cells in healthy people across ages. With regard to this clonotype: Its antigen is as yet unknown.

A second PCR, run for about 7 to 11 cycles, used a sample-barcoded 5' primer plus a J-beta primer mix. TCRdb fed the 5' RACE reads into MiXCR, producing one record per CDR3 protein. The sample yields about 2 million distinct CDR3 sequences, approximately 50% seen once. Notes on the study in general: Both higher diversity and more naive CD4+ cells marked long-lived donors when set against aged donors.

Sequencing used blood. The receptor was derived from a woman aged 40 to 50 in good health.

In nucleotides, the CDR3 is TGTGCCAGCACCAACAGGGGGGGTCTAAGGGAGACCCAGTACTTC. It translates to CASTNRGGLRETQYF. The rearrangement uses TRBV2 and TRBJ2-5, with a tentative D call TRBD1 (8 bases). This CDR3 spans 15 amino acids. Germline loops: CDR1 SNHLY, CDR2 FYNNEI. The ends were cut back, 7 bases at V and 5 bases at J, with 20 bases in the middle.